The sample holds a few counts of the clone carrying this TCR beta chain. Its specificity is not known. V was shortened by 4 bases and J by 9 bases, with 19 bases between the two germline ends. This CDR3 contains 16 residues. Germline CDR1 reads SGHVS; CDR2 reads FNYEAQ. The data are from a study of T cell responses to AZD1222 COVID-19 vaccine. Overall study results and limits: No repertoire was sampled before or during the peak T cell response, only after it. Nearly half of spike-specific TCRs reportedly go after variant regions that carry no mutations. CD4 TCRs associated with vaccination spanned spike, dominating at 160-218 and 743-854.

Clones were read by immunoSEQ multiplex PCR, and TCRdb kept only the in-frame ones, dropping some. The table lists under 150,000 clones, 80% to 95% of them singletons, with about 1.1% in the top ten. Second-dose schedules of about 4 or about 12 weeks were combined. The V and J genes are TRBV7-6 and TRBJ1-6; a possible D gene is TRBD1 (5 bases). The receptor comes from an adult who received the AZD1222 COVID-19 vaccine. Source: peripheral blood, taken 28 days after the second AZD1222 dose. CDR3 nucleotide sequence: TGTGCCAGCAGCTCCACACACCGGGACTCAGGTTCACCCCTCCACTTT. As protein: CASSSTHRDSGSPLHF. Based on the CDR3 plus reference TRBV7-6 and TRBJ1-6, the full variable domain is GAGVSQSPRYKVTKRGQDVALRCDPISGHVSLYWYRQALGQGPEFLTYFNYEAQQDKSGLPNDRFSAERPEGSISTLTIQRTEQRDSAMYRCASSSTHRDSGSPLHFGNGTRLTVT.